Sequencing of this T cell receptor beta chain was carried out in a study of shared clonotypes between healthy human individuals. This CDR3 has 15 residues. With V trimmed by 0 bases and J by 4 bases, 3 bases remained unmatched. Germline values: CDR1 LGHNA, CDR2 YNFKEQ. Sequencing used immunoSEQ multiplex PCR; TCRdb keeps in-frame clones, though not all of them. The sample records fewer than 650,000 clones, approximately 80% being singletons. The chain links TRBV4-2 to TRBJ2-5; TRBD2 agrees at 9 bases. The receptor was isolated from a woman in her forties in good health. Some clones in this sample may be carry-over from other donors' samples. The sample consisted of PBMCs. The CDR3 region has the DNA TGTGCCAGCAGCCAAGAGCGGGAGGGAGTAGAGACCCAGTACTTC. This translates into CASSQEREGVETQYF.